One sample yielded the 22 T cell receptor beta chains listed below, sequenced in a study of molecular identifiers for immune sequencing clone quantification. One entry per CDR3 protein results from TCRdb running MiXCR on the PCR reads. Of a few hundred thousand distinct CDR3 sequences listed, about a quarter were seen once; the top ten hold approximately 0.76%. Input material: naive CD8+ T cells from blood, with Jurkat cell RNA spiked in. The subset: FACS-sorted CD8+CD4-CCR7+CD45RA+ naive T cells. These receptors originate from a human donor in good health. Some libraries in this study had Jurkat cell RNA spiked in.

This chain uses TRBV20-1 with TRBJ1-5; no firm D call. The V gene lost 0 bases and the J gene lost 0 bases, with 6 bases spanning the gap. CDR3 size: 14 residues. In germline, CDR1 is DFQATT, CDR2 SNEGSKA (reference sequence). The CDR3 coding sequence is TGCAGTGCTAGAGAACCGTATAGCAATCAGCCCCAGCATTTT. The encoded protein is CSAREPYSNQPQHF.

This clonotype appeared a few times. The rearrangement uses TRBV4-3 and TRBJ2-7; weak D call: TRBD2 (5 bases). Trimming pared 0 bases from V and 5 bases from J, leaving 20 bases between. The germline V gene encodes CDR1 LGHNA and CDR2 YSLEER. The CDR3 extends over 17 amino acids. CDR3 nucleotide sequence: TGCGCCAGCAGCCAAGATCCCCTGTGGGGAGCTTCCCACGAGCAGTACTTC. It is translated as CASSQDPLWGASHEQYF.

The table lists this clonotype with many counts. The chain joins TRBV5-1 to TRBJ2-5; a possible D gene is TRBD2 (5 bases). The CDR3 sequence is 18 residues long. V gave up 0 bases and J gave up 0 bases, with 18 bases separating them. Germline lookup yields CDR1 SGHRS and CDR2 YFSETQ. The CDR3 region is CASSLEVLGSGYQETQYF. CDR3 DNA sequence: TGCGCCAGCAGCTTGGAGGTGTTGGGGTCGGGATACCAAGAGACCCAGTACTTC. The full variable domain, with the rest looked up from reference TRBV5-1 and TRBJ2-5, is KAGVTQTPRYLIKTRGQQVTLSCSPISGHRSVSWYQQTPGQGLQFLFEYFSETQRNKGNFPGRFSGRQFSNSRSEMNVSTLELGDSALYLCASSLEVLGSGYQETQYFGPGTRLLVL.

The gene calls are TRBV28 and TRBJ2-7; the D call may be TRBD1 or TRBD2 (5 bases each). The CDR3 totals 14 residues. V shed 3 bases and J shed 7 bases, with 16 bases lying between them. Germline assignment: CDR1 MDHEN and CDR2 SYDVKM. CDR3 DNA: TGTGCCAGCAGTTTTGGGGGAGACCCAGGGGAGCAGTACTTC. Translation gives CASSFGGDPGEQYF.

V and J are TRBV9 and TRBJ1-1; 7 bases are shared with TRBD1. The V segment lost 0 bases and the J segment 3 bases; nucleotides outside the gene matches: 5. The CDR3 spans 15 residues. Germline V lookup: CDR1 SGDLS, CDR2 YYNGEE. The CDR3 loop is CASSVVGTAHTEAFF. The CDR3, as DNA: TGTGCCAGCAGCGTAGTGGGGACAGCGCACACTGAAGCTTTCTTT.

This clonotype appeared a few times. The rearrangement links TRBV9 to TRBJ1-1; D might be TRBD1 (6 bases). CDR3 length: 17 residues. Germline assignment: CDR1 SGDLS and CDR2 YYNGEE. With 0 bases removed from V and 5 bases from J, the gap between germline ends came to 20 bases. In DNA form, the CDR3 reads TGTGCCAGCAGCGTAGGTTCGGGTTGGGGGCGGAGGACTGAAGCTTTCTTT. This translates into CASSVGSGWGRRTEAFF.

The V and J genes are TRBV10-3 and TRBJ2-7; either TRBD1 or TRBD2 may supply D (6 bases each). Germline V gives CDR1 ENHRY, CDR2 SYGVKD. CDR3 length equals 16 residues. Trimming stripped 2 bases from V and 5 bases from J, with 19 bases between. The CDR3, as DNA: TGTGCCATCAGTGAGCCGCTAGGGGGGCAGGGCCACGAGCAGTACTTC. Encoded protein: CAISEPLGGQGHEQYF.

This clonotype came up a few times. The rearrangement uses TRBV27 and TRBJ2-3; D not resolved. V was trimmed by 4 bases and J by 0 bases, leaving 14 bases between them. Germline V gives CDR1 MNHEY, CDR2 SMNVEV (reference sequence). This CDR3 region has 16 residues. The CDR3 sequence is CASSSLGPASTDTQYF. The CDR3 DNA sequence: TGTGCCAGCAGTTCCCTCGGCCCAGCTAGCACAGATACGCAGTATTTT.

There are many counts of this clonotype. The chain carries TRBV5-4 and TRBJ1-1; D ambiguous. V was cut by 4 bases and J by 6 bases, with 7 bases left in between. Germline CDR1 and CDR2: SGHNT and YYREEE (reference sequence). The CDR3 length is 11 residues. The CDR3 region has the DNA TGTGCCAGCAGCACCGGACCTGAAGCTTTCTTT. Its translation is CASSTGPEAFF.

The table lists this clonotype with a few counts. The V and J genes are TRBV3-1 and TRBJ2-1; 8 bases fit TRBD2. This CDR3 has 16 residues. J was trimmed by 6 bases and V by 4 bases; bases with no gene match: 11. Per the germline V gene, CDR1 is LGHDT and CDR2 is YNNKEL (reference sequence). CDR3 in amino acids: CASSPPTAGVPNEQFF. The DNA for the CDR3 is TGTGCCAGCAGCCCTCCCACAGCGGGAGTGCCCAATGAGCAGTTCTTC.

This clonotype appeared many times. The gene calls are TRBV5-4 and TRBJ2-3; weak D call: TRBD1 (6 bases). Germline V gene sequence: CDR1 SGHNT, CDR2 YYREEE (reference sequence). This CDR3 spans 15 amino acids. Trimming stripped 0 bases from V and 2 bases from J, with 10 bases between. The DNA of the CDR3 is TGTGCCAGCAGCTTGGGACAGGACCCCACAGATACGCAGTATTTT. It yields the protein CASSLGQDPTDTQYF.

Comments on this clonotype: A much larger clonotype is one base distant, so this may be a read error. This sequence joins TRBV2 and TRBJ2-5, with D perhaps matching TRBD1 or TRBD2 (5 bases each). Deletions cut 11 bases from V and 2 bases from J, with 18 bases between. Germline V gene lookup returns CDR1 SNHLY and CDR2 FYNNEI. This CDR3 has 14 amino acids. CDR3 amino acids: CAGTLWDLQETQYF. In DNA, the CDR3 is TGTGCCGGCACCCTTTGGGACCTTCAAGAGACCCAGTACTTC.

This clonotype was counted at least ten times. The chain uses TRBV6-6 and TRBJ2-7, with D hard to call. Trimming took 0 bases from V and 3 from J, leaving 6 bases between them. CDR3 length: 13 amino acids. The germline CDR1 and CDR2 sequences are MNHNY and SVGAGI (reference sequence). DNA for the CDR3: TGTGCCAGCAGTTACTCGAAAGTCTACGAGCAGTACTTC. It encodes CASSYSKVYEQYF.

This clonotype was counted many times. The gene calls are TRBV6-5 and TRBJ1-1, with D perhaps matching TRBD1 (5 bases). Germline CDR1 and CDR2: MNHEY and SVGAGI. Trimming pared 2 bases from V and 3 bases from J, leaving 10 bases between. The CDR3 has 14 amino acids. The DNA of the CDR3 is TGTGCCAGCAGTTACATGGGGGGGGACACTGAAGCTTTCTTT. This gives the protein CASSYMGGDTEAFF.

The genes are TRBV20-1 and TRBJ2-3, with D unclear. Trimming cost V 3 bases and J 1 base, with 8 bases left between them. This CDR3 has 13 residues. Germline V CDR1 and CDR2: DFQATT, SNEGSKA (reference sequence). CDR3 DNA sequence: TGCAGTGCTAGGCCGCATGGCACAGATACGCAGTATTTT. Translating it yields CSARPHGTDTQYF.

About this clonotype itself: A much larger clone sits a single nucleotide away, making a read error possible. The chain employs TRBV2 and TRBJ2-3; a possible D gene is TRBD1 (6 bases). Trimming stripped 8 bases from V and 3 bases from J, with 12 bases between. Germline V gene sequence: CDR1 SNHLY, CDR2 FYNNEI. CDR3 length: 13 amino acids. CDR3 residues: CASWTETTDTQYF. The CDR3 DNA reads TGTGCCAGCTGGACAGAGACTACAGATACGCAGTATTTT.

The CDR3: CASSEGGVTDTQYF. CDR3 nucleotides: TGTGCCAGCAGCGAGGGAGGAGTTACAGATACGCAGTATTTT. The chain combines TRBV12-3 or TRBV12-4 with TRBJ2-3, with a tentative D call TRBD2 (6 bases). The CDR3 is 14 residues long. The V gene lost 6 bases and the J gene lost 3 bases, with 13 bases spanning the gap.

This clonotype occurred a few times. V is TRBV7-3 and J is TRBJ2-4; weak D call: TRBD2 (6 bases). This CDR3 comprises 14 residues. V was clipped by 2 bases and J by 6 bases, with 11 bases between them. CDR1 and CDR2 (germline): SGHTA, FQGTGA. The CDR3 is CASSLGGVGNIQYF. Here the CDR3 DNA reads TGTGCCAGCAGCTTAGGCGGGGTGGGAAACATTCAGTACTTC.

This clonotype was counted many times. This rearrangement joins TRBV4-1 to TRBJ2-5; D possibly corresponds to TRBD1 (5 bases). Germline loops: CDR1 MGHRA, CDR2 YSYEKL. With 0 bases removed from V and 2 bases from J, the gap between germline ends came to 10 bases. This CDR3 contains 15 residues. The CDR3, as DNA: TGCGCCAGCAGCCAAGATTTGGGGCAACAAGAGACCCAGTACTTC. Translated, it gives CASSQDLGQQETQYF.

The rearrangement joins TRBV19 to TRBJ2-7; TRBD2 matches 10 bases. Germline-derived CDR1 and CDR2 are LNHDA and SQIVND (reference sequence). The V and J ends lost 9 bases and 5 bases, in that order; junction bases with no gene match: 7. The CDR3 spans 13 residues. DNA for the CDR3: TGTGCCAGCCCCGGGACTAGCGTCCACGAGCAGTACTTC. Translating gives CASPGTSVHEQYF. Drawing the rest from reference TRBV19 and TRBJ2-7, the complete variable domain is DGGITQSPKYLFRKEGQNVTLSCEQNLNHDAMYWYRQDPGQGLRLIYYSQIVNDFQKGDIAEGYSVSREKKESFPLTVTSAQKNPTAFYLCASPGTSVHEQYFGPGTRLTVT.

In its sample, this clonotype was seen many times. The V call is TRBV11-2, the J call TRBJ2-1, with TRBD1 matching 7 bases. Germline V gene data show CDR1 as SGHAT and CDR2 as FQNNGV. The ends lost 4 bases at V and 8 bases at J; junction bases unmatched: 5. CDR3 length: 13 amino acids. The CDR3 is CASSSTGLDEQFF. As DNA, the CDR3 is TGTGCCAGCAGCTCGACAGGGTTGGATGAGCAGTTCTTC.

J is TRBJ1-3 and V is TRBV4-1; D is undetermined. V was trimmed by 0 bases and J by 7 bases, leaving 13 bases between them. This CDR3 is built from 15 residues. Germline V gene sequence: CDR1 MGHRA, CDR2 YSYEKL. The CDR3: CASSQETTFTNTIYF. CDR3 coding DNA: TGCGCCAGCAGCCAAGAAACCACGTTCACTAACACCATATATTTT.